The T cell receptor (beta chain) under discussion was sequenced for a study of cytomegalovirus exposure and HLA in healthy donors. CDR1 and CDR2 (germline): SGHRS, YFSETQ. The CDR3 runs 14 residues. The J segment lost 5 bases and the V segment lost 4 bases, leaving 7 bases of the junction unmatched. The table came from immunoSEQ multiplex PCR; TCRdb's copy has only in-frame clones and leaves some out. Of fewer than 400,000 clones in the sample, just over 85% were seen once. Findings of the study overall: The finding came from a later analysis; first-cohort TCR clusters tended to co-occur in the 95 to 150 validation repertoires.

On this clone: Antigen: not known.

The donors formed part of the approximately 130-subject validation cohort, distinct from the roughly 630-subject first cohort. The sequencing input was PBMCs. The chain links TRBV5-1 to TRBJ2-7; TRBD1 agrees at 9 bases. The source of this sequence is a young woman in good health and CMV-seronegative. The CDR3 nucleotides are TGCGCCAGCAGCCAGGGACAGGGAGGCGACGAGCAGTACTTC. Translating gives CASSQGQGGDEQYF.